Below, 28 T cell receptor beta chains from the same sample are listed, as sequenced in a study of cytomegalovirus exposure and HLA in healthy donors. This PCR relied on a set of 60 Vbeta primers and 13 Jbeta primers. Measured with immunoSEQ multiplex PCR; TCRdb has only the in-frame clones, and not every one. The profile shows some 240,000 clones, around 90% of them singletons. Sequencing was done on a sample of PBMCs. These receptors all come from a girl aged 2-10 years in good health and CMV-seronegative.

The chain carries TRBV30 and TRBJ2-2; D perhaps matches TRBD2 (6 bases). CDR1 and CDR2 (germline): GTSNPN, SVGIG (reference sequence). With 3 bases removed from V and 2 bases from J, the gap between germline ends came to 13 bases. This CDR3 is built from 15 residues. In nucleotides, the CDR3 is TGTGCCTGGAGGTCCCGGGGGAGTAACACCGGGGAGCTGTTTTTT. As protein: CAWRSRGSNTGELFF.

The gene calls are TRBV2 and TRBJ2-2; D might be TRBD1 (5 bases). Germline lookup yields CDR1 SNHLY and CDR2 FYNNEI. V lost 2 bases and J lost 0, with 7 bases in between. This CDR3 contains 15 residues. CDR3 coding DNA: TGTGCCAGCAGTGAATTGACAGCGAACACCGGGGAGCTGTTTTTT. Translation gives CASSELTANTGELFF.

CDR3 DNA: TGTGCCAGCAGCAAAATTATTGGGACAGGCTACTCTAGTGAAAAACTGTTTTTT. This gives the protein CASSKIIGTGYSSEKLFF. This chain links TRBV21-1 with TRBJ1-4; the table's D call TRBD1 went unverified against the DNA. TRBV21-1 is assigned pseudogene status. The CDR3 sequence is 18 residues long.

CDR3 in amino acids: CASSSLDRTNEKLFF. DNA of the CDR3: TGTGCCAGCAGTTCCCTAGACAGGACTAATGAAAAACTGTTTTTT. V and J are TRBV27 and TRBJ1-4; TRBD1 might be the D (6 bases). Per the germline V gene, CDR1 is MNHEY and CDR2 is SMNVEV (reference sequence). This CDR3 comprises 15 residues. Between the trimmed V and J ends, which lost 4 bases and 2 bases, there was a span of 11 bases.

The CDR3 spells CASATAGPETQYF. The CDR3 DNA is TGTGCCAGCGCAACGGCAGGCCCCGAGACCCAGTACTTC. The V call is TRBV28, the J call TRBJ2-5; D gene ambiguous. This CDR3 region has 13 residues. The germline V and J ends were trimmed by 8 bases and 5 bases, with 15 bases remaining between them. Per germline, CDR1 MDHEN and CDR2 SYDVKM.

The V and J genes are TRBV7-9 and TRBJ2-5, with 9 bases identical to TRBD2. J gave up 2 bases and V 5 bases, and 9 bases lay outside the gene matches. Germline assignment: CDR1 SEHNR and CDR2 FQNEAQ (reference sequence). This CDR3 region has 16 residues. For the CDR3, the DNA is TGTGCCAGCAGCCGTGGACTAGCGTATCCACAAGAGACCCAGTACTTC. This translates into CASSRGLAYPQETQYF.

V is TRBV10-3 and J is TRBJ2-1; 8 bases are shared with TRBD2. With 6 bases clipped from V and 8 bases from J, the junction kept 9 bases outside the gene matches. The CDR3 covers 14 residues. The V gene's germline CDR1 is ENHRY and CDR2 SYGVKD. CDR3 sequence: CAISPAGESDEQFF. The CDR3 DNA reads TGTGCCATCAGCCCAGCGGGAGAGTCGGATGAGCAGTTCTTC.

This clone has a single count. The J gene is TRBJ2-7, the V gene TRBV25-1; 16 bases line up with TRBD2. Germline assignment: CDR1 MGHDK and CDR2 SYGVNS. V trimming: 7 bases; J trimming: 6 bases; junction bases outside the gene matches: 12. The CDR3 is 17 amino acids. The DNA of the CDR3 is TGTGCCAGCAATGGCCCGGGACTAGCGGGAGGGCCAAGCGAGCAGTACTTC. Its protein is CASNGPGLAGGPSEQYF.

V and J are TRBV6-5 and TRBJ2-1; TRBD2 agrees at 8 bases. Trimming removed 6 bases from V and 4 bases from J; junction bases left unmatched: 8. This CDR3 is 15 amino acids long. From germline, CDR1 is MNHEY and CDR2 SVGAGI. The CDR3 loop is CASRELAGLYNEQFF. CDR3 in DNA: TGTGCCAGCAGAGAATTAGCGGGACTATACAATGAGCAGTTCTTC.

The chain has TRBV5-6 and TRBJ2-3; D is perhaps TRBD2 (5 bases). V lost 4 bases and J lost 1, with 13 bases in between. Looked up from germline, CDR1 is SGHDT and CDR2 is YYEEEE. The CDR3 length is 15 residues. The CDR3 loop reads CASSNYLGGTDTQYF. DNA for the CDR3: TGTGCCAGCAGCAACTACCTCGGGGGCACAGATACGCAGTATTTT.

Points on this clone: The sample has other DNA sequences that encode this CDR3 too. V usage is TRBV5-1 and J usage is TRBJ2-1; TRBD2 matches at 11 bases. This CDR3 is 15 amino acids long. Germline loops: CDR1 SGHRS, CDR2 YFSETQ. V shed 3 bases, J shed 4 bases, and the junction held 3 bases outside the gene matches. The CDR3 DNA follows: TGCGCCAGCAGCTCCGGGACTAGCGGTTACAATGAGCAGTTCTTC. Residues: CASSSGTSGYNEQFF.

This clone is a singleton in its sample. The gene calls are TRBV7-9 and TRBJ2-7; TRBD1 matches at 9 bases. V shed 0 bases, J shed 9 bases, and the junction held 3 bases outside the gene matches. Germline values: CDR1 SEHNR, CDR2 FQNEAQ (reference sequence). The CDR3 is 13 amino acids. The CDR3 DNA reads TGTGCCAGCAGCTTAGCGGGGGACAGGGTGCAGTACTTC. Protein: CASSLAGDRVQYF. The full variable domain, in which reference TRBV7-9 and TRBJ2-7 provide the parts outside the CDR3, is DTGVSQNPRHKITKRGQNVTFRCDPISEHNRLYWYRQTLGQGPEFLTYFQNEAQLEKSRLLSDRFSAERPKGSFSTLEIQRTEQGDSAMYLCASSLAGDRVQYFGPGTRLTVT.

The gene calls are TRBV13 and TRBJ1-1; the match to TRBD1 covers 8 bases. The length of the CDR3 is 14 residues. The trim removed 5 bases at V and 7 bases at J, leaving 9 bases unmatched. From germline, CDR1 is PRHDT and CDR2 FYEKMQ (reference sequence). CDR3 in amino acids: CASSGRTGGVEAFF. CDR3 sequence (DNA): TGTGCCAGCAGCGGCCGCACAGGGGGGGTTGAAGCTTTCTTT.

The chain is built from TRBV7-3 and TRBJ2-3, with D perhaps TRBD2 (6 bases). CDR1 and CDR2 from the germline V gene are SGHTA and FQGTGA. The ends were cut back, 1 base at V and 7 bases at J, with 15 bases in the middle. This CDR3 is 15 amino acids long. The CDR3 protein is CASSLSSGRSNTQYF. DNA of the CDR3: TGTGCCAGCAGCTTAAGTAGCGGACGCTCGAATACGCAGTATTTT.

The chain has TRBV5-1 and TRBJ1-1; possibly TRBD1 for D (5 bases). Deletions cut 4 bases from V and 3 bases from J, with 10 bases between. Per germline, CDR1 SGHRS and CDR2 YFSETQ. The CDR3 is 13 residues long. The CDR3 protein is CASSTGGYTEAFF. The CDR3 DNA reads TGCGCCAGCAGCACGGGGGGATACACTGAAGCTTTCTTT.

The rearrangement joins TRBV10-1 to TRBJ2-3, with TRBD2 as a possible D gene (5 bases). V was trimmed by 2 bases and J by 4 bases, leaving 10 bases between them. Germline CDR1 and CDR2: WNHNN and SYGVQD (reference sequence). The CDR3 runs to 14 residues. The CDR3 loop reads CASSETTIADTQYF. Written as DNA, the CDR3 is TGCGCCAGCAGTGAGACGACTATCGCAGATACGCAGTATTTT.

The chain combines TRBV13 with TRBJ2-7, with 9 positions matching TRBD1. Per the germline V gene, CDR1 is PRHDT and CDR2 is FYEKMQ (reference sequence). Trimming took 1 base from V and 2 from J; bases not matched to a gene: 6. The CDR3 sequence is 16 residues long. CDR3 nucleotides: TGTGCCAGCAGCTTAGTGGGACAGGGATTTCCCTACGAGCAGTACTTC. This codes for CASSLVGQGFPYEQYF.

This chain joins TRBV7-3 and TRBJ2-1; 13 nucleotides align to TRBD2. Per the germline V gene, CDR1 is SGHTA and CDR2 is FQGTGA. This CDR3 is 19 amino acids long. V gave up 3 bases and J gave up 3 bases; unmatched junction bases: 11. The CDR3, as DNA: TGTGCCAGCAGCTTTAAAGCCAAGACTAGCGGGGGGAGCTACAATGAGCAGTTCTTC. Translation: CASSFKAKTSGGSYNEQFF. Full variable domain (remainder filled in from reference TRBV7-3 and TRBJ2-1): GAGVSQTPSNKVTEKGKYVELRCDPISGHTALYWYRQSLGQGPEFLIYFQGTGAADDSGLPNDRFFAVRPEGSVSTLKIQRTERGDSAVYLCASSFKAKTSGGSYNEQFFGPGTRLTVL.

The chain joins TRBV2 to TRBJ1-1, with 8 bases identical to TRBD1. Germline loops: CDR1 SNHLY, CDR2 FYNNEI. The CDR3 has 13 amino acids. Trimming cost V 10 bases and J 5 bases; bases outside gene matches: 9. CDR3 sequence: CAKWDRSSTEAFF. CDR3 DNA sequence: TGTGCCAAGTGGGACAGGAGTAGTACTGAAGCTTTCTTT.

The CDR3 nucleotides read TGTGCCAGTAGTATATACGTCGGAGTCTCTAGTGAAAAACTGTTTTTT. The encoded protein is CASSIYVGVSSEKLFF. This chain connects TRBV19 to TRBJ1-4; D ambiguous. CDR3 length: 16 residues. V lost 2 bases and J 7 bases, leaving 17 bases between the germline ends. CDR1 is LNHDA, CDR2 SQIVND, per germline (reference sequence).

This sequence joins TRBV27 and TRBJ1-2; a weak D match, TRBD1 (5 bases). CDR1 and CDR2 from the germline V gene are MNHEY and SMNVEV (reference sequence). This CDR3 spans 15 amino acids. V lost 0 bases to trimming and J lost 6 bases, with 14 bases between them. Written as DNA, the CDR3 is TGTGCCAGCAGTTTATCGTCCGGGGGAGTGGATGGCTACACCTTC. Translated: CASSLSSGGVDGYTF.

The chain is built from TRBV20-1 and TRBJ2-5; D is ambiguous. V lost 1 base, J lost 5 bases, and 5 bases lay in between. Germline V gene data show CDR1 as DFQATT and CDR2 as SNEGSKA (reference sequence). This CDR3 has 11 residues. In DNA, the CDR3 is TGCAGTGCTAGAGGCGAGGAGACCCAGTACTTC. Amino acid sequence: CSARGEETQYF.

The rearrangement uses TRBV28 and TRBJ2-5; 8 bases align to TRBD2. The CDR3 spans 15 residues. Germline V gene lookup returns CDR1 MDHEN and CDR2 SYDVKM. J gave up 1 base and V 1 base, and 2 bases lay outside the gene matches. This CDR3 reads CASSLLSGGQETQYF. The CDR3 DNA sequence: TGTGCCAGCAGTTTATTGAGCGGGGGCCAAGAGACCCAGTACTTC. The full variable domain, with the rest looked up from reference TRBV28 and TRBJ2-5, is DVKVTQSSRYLVKRTGEKVFLECVQDMDHENMFWYRQDPGLGLRLIYFSYDVKMKEKGDIPEGYSVSREKKERFSLILESASTNQTSMYLCASSLLSGGQETQYFGPGTRLLVL.

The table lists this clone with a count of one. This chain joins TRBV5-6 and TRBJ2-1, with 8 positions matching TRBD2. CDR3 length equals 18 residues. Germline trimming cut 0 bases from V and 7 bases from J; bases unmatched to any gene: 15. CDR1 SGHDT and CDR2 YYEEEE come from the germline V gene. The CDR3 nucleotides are TGTGCCAGCAGCTTGGGGGGGACACGGAGCGGGAGTAGGAATGAGCAGTTCTTC. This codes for CASSLGGTRSGSRNEQFF. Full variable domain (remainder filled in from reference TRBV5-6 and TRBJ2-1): DAGVTQSPTHLIKTRGQQVTLRCSPKSGHDTVSWYQQALGQGPQFIFQYYEEEERQRGNFPDRFSGHQFPNYSSELNVNALLLGDSALYLCASSLGGTRSGSRNEQFFGPGTRLTVL.

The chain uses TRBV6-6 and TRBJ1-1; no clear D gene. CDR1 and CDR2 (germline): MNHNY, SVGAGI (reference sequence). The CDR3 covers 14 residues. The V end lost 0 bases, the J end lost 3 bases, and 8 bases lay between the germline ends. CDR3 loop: CASSYSQAYTEAFF. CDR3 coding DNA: TGTGCCAGCAGTTACTCCCAGGCCTACACTGAAGCTTTCTTT.

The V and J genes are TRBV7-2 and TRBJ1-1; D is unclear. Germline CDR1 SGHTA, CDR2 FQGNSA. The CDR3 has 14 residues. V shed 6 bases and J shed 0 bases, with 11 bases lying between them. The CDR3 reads CASRISGMNTEAFF. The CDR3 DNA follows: TGTGCCAGCAGGATTAGCGGAATGAACACTGAAGCTTTCTTT.

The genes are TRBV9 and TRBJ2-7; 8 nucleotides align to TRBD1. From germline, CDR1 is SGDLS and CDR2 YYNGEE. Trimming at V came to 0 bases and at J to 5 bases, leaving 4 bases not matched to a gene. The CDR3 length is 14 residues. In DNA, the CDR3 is TGTGCCAGCAGCGTAGCGGACAGGGCCCACGAGCAGTACTTC. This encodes CASSVADRAHEQYF.

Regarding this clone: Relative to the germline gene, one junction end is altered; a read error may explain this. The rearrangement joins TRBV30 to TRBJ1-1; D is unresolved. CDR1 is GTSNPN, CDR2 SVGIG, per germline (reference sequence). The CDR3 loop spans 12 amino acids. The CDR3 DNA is TGTGCCTGGAGCTCAGATTTAATCGAAGTTTTCTTT. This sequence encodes CAWSSDLIEVFF.